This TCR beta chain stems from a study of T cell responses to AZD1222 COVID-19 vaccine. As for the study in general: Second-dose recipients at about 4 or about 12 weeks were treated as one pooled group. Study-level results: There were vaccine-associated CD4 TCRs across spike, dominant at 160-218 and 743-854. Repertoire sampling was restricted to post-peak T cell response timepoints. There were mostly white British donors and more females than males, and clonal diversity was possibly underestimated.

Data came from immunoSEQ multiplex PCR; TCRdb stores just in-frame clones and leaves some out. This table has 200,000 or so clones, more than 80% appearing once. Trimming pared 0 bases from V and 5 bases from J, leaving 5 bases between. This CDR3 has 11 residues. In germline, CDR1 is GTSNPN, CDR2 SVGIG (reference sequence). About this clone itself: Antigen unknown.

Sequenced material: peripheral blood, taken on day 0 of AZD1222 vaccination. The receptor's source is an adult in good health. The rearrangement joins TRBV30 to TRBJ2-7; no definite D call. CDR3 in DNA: TGTGCCTGGAGTGTACTCAACGAGCAGTACTTC. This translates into CAWSVLNEQYF.